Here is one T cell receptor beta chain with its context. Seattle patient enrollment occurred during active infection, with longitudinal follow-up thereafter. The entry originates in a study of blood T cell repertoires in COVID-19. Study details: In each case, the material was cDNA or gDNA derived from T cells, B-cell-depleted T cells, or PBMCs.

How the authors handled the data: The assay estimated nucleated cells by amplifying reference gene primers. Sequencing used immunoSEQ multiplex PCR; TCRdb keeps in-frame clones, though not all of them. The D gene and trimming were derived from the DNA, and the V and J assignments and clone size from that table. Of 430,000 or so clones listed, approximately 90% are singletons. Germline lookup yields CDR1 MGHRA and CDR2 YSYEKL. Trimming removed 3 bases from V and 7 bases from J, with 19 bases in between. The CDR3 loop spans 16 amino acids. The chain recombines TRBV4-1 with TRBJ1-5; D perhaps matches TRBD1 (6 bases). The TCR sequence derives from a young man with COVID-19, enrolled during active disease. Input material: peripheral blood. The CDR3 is CASSHTILQGLQPQHF. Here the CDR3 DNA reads TGCGCCAGCAGCCACACTATCCTCCAGGGGCTACAGCCCCAGCATTTT.